Presented here are 13 T cell receptor beta chains from one specimen sequenced in a study of metastatic and nonmetastatic thyroid tumors. TCRdb re-called clones via MiXCR from the PCR reads. The sample consists of around 40,000 clones, roughly 13% of them appearing once. Every patient underwent thyroid surgery untreated. Sample: blood. The receptors derive from a female donor with papillary thyroid cancer or a benign thyroid nodule (not recorded which). Some clones in this sample may be carry-over from other donors' samples.

The sample holds many counts of this clone. The CDR3 region has the DNA TGCAGTGCAGTGGACAGGGCTAATCAGCCCCAGCATTTT. Translation: CSAVDRANQPQHF. This chain links TRBV20-1 with TRBJ1-5; 8 bases map to TRBD1. With V trimmed by 6 bases and J by 4 bases, 5 bases remained unmatched. The CDR3 is made up of 13 amino acids. Germline lookup yields CDR1 DFQATT and CDR2 SNEGSKA (reference sequence).

For this clone: A clone one base away is much larger, so this may be a read error. As DNA, the CDR3 is TGTGCCAGCAGTTTTCTGGGGGGGACTCAGAACGCTGAAGCTTTCTTT. Amino acid sequence: CASSFLGGTQNAEAFF. This chain uses TRBV12-3 or TRBV12-4 with TRBJ1-1, with D possibly matching TRBD1 (5 bases). The CDR3 has 16 residues.

By share of the sample, this clone is medium-sized. The V and J genes are TRBV28 and TRBJ2-7, with TRBD2 as a possible D gene (5 bases). Germline CDR1 MDHEN, CDR2 SYDVKM. V was trimmed by 7 bases and J by 5 bases, leaving 24 bases between them. The CDR3 loop spans 16 amino acids. The CDR3 coding sequence is TGTGCCAGCACTTCGGCAGGACTGATTTCTCCCGACGAGCAGTACTTC. Residues: CASTSAGLISPDEQYF.

In the case of this clone: Because the CDR3's place on the DNA is in doubt, the DNA is left out and the CDR3 is given as listed by TCRdb. This chain joins TRBV12-3 or TRBV12-4 and TRBJ2-2; the D call of TRBD2 is as the table states it, not checked on the DNA. The CDR3 region is 14 residues in length, termini included. The CDR3 reads CANSFASGTGEMFF.

This clone was observed a handful of times. The J gene is TRBJ2-7, the V gene TRBV28; 8 positions match TRBD1. This CDR3 contains 14 residues. Germline CDR1 MDHEN, CDR2 SYDVKM. Trimming took 3 bases from V and 6 from J; bases not matched to a gene: 7. The CDR3 DNA sequence: TGTGCCAGCAGTTTGTCGGACAGGGAAGGCGAGCAGTACTTC. It encodes CASSLSDREGEQYF.

The chain joins TRBV6-5 to TRBJ2-2; tentative D call: TRBD1 (5 bases). The CDR3 totals 15 residues. V lost 0 bases and J lost 4, with 9 bases in between. Germline assignment: CDR1 MNHEY and CDR2 SVGAGI. The CDR3 DNA reads TGTGCCAGCAGTTACTCGTGGGGCACCACCGGGGAGCTGTTTTTT. It yields the protein CASSYSWGTTGELFF.

The sample holds many counts of this clone. The V gene is TRBV6-1, the J gene TRBJ1-1; D gene ambiguous. Trimming removed 6 bases from V and 0 bases from J, with 8 bases in between. The germline V gene encodes CDR1 MNHNS and CDR2 SASEGT. The CDR3 loop spans 13 amino acids. The CDR3 region has the DNA TGTGCCAGCAGACGGTCCTTGAACACTGAAGCTTTCTTT. It yields the protein CASRRSLNTEAFF.

This clone came up many times. The chain joins TRBV5-1 to TRBJ2-5; 15 bases align to TRBD2. The CDR3 has 17 amino acids. Germline CDR1 is SGHRS and CDR2 is YFSETQ. The junction had 9 bases not matched to a gene; V was cut back by 4 bases and J by 5 bases. The CDR3 coding sequence is TGCGCCAGCAGCCGGACTAGCGGGAGGGCCGTTTACGAGACCCAGTACTTC. It yields the protein CASSRTSGRAVYETQYF.

In its sample, this clone ranks as medium-sized. The chain has TRBV27 and TRBJ2-7; 12 bases align to TRBD2. J gave up 7 bases and V 5 bases, and 9 bases lay outside the gene matches. Germline assignment: CDR1 MNHEY and CDR2 SMNVEV (reference sequence). The CDR3 has 15 residues. Written as DNA, the CDR3 is TGTGCCAGCAGTCCGAGACTAGCGGGAGATCAAGAGCAGTACTTC. It specifies CASSPRLAGDQEQYF.

The chain joins TRBV2 to TRBJ2-5; 12 bases map to TRBD1. Unmatched junction bases numbered 3, after V lost 6 bases and J lost 4 bases. The CDR3 totals 14 residues. Germline V gene sequence: CDR1 SNHLY, CDR2 FYNNEI. In DNA form, the CDR3 reads TGTGCCAGCAGCGGGACAGGGGGCGGAGAGACCCAGTACTTC. Amino acid sequence: CASSGTGGGETQYF.

This clone has at least ten counts. The chain joins TRBV9 to TRBJ1-1; no definite D call. V was shortened by 0 bases and J by 0 bases, with 3 bases between the two germline ends. The V gene's germline CDR1 is SGDLS and CDR2 YYNGEE. The CDR3 covers 13 residues. CDR3 protein: CASSVDLNTEAFF. CDR3 nucleotides: TGTGCCAGCAGCGTAGATCTGAACACTGAAGCTTTCTTT.

The rearrangement links TRBV20-1 to TRBJ2-1; D remains unclear. The V gene's germline CDR1 is DFQATT and CDR2 SNEGSKA (reference sequence). Trimming left V 1 base short and J 4 bases short, with 8 bases between. There are 13 residues in the CDR3. For the CDR3, the DNA is TGCAGTGCTAGAGGTTTCTATTACAATGAGCAGTTCTTC. Protein product: CSARGFYYNEQFF.

The rearrangement uses TRBV15 and TRBJ2-3; no reliable D call. With 5 bases removed from V and 6 bases from J, the gap between germline ends came to 12 bases. This CDR3 spans 13 amino acids. Germline V gives CDR1 LNHNV, CDR2 YYDKDF (reference sequence). The CDR3 sequence: CATSRPPPDTQYF. The CDR3 bases are TGTGCCACCAGCCGACCTCCCCCGGATACGCAGTATTTT.